This T cell receptor beta chain was captured in a study of patients and donors after allogeneic stem cell transplantation. This CDR3 is 16 amino acids long. The V and J ends lost 4 bases and 0 bases respectively, with 13 bases between them. Germline assignment: CDR1 SGHRS and CDR2 YFSETQ. TCRdb processed the RT-PCR reads anew with MiXCR; each CDR3 protein has one entry. Of about 960,000 distinct CDR3 sequences listed, roughly 18% were seen once; the top ten hold under 6.5%. This TCR derives from a human donor who was either an allogeneic HSCT recipient or a stem cell or donor lymphocyte infusion donor (not recorded which). It is not recorded whose cells these are; they may come from a transplant donor. The sequencing input was blood, either unsorted or a sorted T cell fraction (not recorded which). The rearrangement joins TRBV5-1 to TRBJ2-2; D might be TRBD2 (6 bases). The chain's CDR3 is CASSAGTSSNTGELFF. Written as DNA, the CDR3 is TGCGCCAGCAGCGCCGGGACTTCCTCGAACACCGGGGAGCTGTTTTTT.